This T cell receptor (beta chain) was sequenced during a study of OX40 agonist ivuxolimab in advanced cancers. For the study in its entirety: The costimulatory receptor OX40 (CD134) was targeted by ivuxolimab, a fully human IgG2 agonistic monoclonal antibody. Three dose-escalation patients achieved partial responses, one with hepatocellular carcinoma and two with cutaneous melanoma. Peripheral TCRbeta sequencing aimed to test whether ivuxolimab altered TCR sequence diversity and caused clonal T-cell expansion. The monotherapy dose-escalation portion (N of about 50 patients) of the phase I ivuxolimab trial is reported in the paper. The dose-escalation cohort was over 70% male with a mean age of approximately 60 years, ranging from roughly 20 to 80. Among the 52 dose-escalation patients, around 19 had hepatocellular carcinoma, about 15 melanoma, 9 renal cell carcinoma and 9 head and neck cancer. Intravenous ivuxolimab was administered to patients every 2 weeks at six dose levels: 0.01, 0.1, 0.3, 1.5, 3 and 10 mg/kg. Prior anti-PD-1, anti-PD-L1 or anti-CTLA-4 therapy was permitted, and checkpoint inhibitors had been received by about two fifths of dose-escalation patients. Here is what the overall study found, with its caveats: At doses of 0.1 to 3.0 mg/kg, clonal expansion of both CD4+ and CD8+ blood T cells was observed from baseline to week 6. Low levels of normalized T-cell clonal expansion were also shown by some nonresponding patients. Antigen specificity was not determined for the clonally expanded peripheral T cells. After ivuxolimab, more expanded clones were found on average in CD8+ T cells than in CD4+ T cells. In the 0.1-3.0 mg/kg groups, partial responders were among the patients with the lowest normalized peripheral clonal expansion, particularly in CD8+ T cells.

As to this clone: What antigen it recognizes has not been identified. No quality values exist for individual bases; no much larger clone is one base distant.

The trial excluded patients who had a history of autoimmune disease or were on systemic immunosuppression. Peripheral blood for TCR sequencing was collected from all dose cohorts at baseline, on cycle 4 day 1, and on cycle 7 day 1. The samples were drawn from a first-in-human, open-label, multicenter phase I dose-escalation trial of ivuxolimab. Adults with locally advanced or metastatic melanoma, renal cell, hepatocellular, or head and neck squamous cell carcinoma were enrolled in the trial. Before TCR sequencing, CD4+ T cells and CD8+ T cells from peripheral blood were sorted into separate populations. To sequence the TCRbeta CDR3 region, genomic DNA was isolated from the sorted cells. The immunoSEQ Assay was used to sequence the TCRbeta CDR3 regions. Held by TCRdb, this immuneACCESS table contains in-frame sequences only and omits some clones. Under half of the omission traces to an unresolved V gene where checked; the cause of the rest is unknown. The sample table records 45,000 to 55,000 clones; approximately 94% of these occur just once. The ten largest account for 12% of the sample.

The junction carries 12 bases between V and J, which are trimmed by 5 bases and 1 base respectively. The CDR1 and CDR2 encoded by the germline V gene are SGHVS and FNYEAQ. The cysteine opens and the phenylalanine closes a CDR3 of 15 amino acids. The entry retains the CDR3 DNA only, 45 bases that are in frame from base 1. The chain links TRBV7-6 with TRBJ1-3, with a weak D call of TRBD1 (5 bases match). The receptor's source is an adult with an advanced solid tumor such as melanoma, head and neck, liver or kidney cancer. The specimen comprised CD4+ or CD8+ T cells sorted from blood, sampled in a trial of the OX40 agonist ivuxolimab. The DNA reads as follows: TGTGCCAGCAGCGCCAGACAGCGTTCTGGAAACACCATATATTTT. Its protein product is CASSARQRSGNTIYF.